One sample yielded the 6 T cell receptor beta chains listed below, sequenced in a study of T cell responses to AZD1222 COVID-19 vaccine. Clones were sequenced by immunoSEQ multiplex PCR, and TCRdb holds only the in-frame ones, with some missing. The sample comprises over 150,000 clones, around 88% of which are singletons, and 0.45% to 0.55% rests with the top ten. The input for sequencing was peripheral blood, taken on day 0 of AZD1222 vaccination. The receptors shown here come from an adult in good health.

CDR3 nucleotides: TGTGCCAGCAGCTACGGGACAGGGGAGGGGGAGCAGTACTTC. Translating it yields CASSYGTGEGEQYF. The chain combines TRBV13 with TRBJ2-7; TRBD1 aligns across 10 bases. The CDR3 loop spans 14 amino acids. The trim removed 4 bases at V and 7 bases at J, leaving 7 bases unmatched. Germline-derived CDR1 and CDR2 are PRHDT and FYEKMQ (reference sequence). Full variable domain (rest looked up from reference TRBV13 and TRBJ2-7): AAGVIQSPRHLIKEKRETATLKCYPIPRHDTVYWYQQGPGQDPQFLISFYEKMQSDKGSIPDRFSAQQFSDYHSELNMSSLELGDSALYFCASSYGTGEGEQYFGPGTRLTVT.

The chain employs TRBV14 and TRBJ1-1; 7 bases line up with TRBD1. The germline CDR1 and CDR2 sequences are SGHDN and FVKESK. The CDR3 runs to 16 residues. V gave up 4 bases and J gave up 3 bases; unmatched junction bases: 11. CDR3 DNA sequence: TGTGCCAGCAGCCTCCAGCACAGGGGACGGGACACTGAAGCTTTCTTT. Translating gives CASSLQHRGRDTEAFF.

The rearrangement uses TRBV7-9 and TRBJ2-2, with 8 nucleotides matching TRBD1. This CDR3 comprises 17 residues. With 1 base clipped from V and 0 bases from J, the junction kept 4 bases outside the gene matches. Germline lookup yields CDR1 SEHNR and CDR2 FQNEAQ (reference sequence). The CDR3 DNA sequence: TGTGCCAGCAGCTTAGGCCGGACAGGGACGAACACCGGGGAGCTGTTTTTT. Amino acid sequence: CASSLGRTGTNTGELFF.

This chain joins TRBV9 and TRBJ2-7; 8 bases match TRBD1. Unmatched junction bases numbered 4, after V lost 0 bases and J lost 2 bases. The germline V gene has CDR1 SGDLS and CDR2 YYNGEE. This CDR3 region has 15 residues. CDR3 nucleotide sequence: TGTGCCAGCAGCGTAGACCAGGGGGCAACCTACGAGCAGTACTTC. Residues: CASSVDQGATYEQYF.

This chain joins TRBV30 and TRBJ2-1; the match to TRBD1 covers 8 bases. Germline V gene lookup returns CDR1 GTSNPN and CDR2 SVGIG (reference sequence). The junction had 15 bases not matched to a gene; V was cut back by 4 bases and J by 7 bases. The CDR3 consists of 16 residues. DNA of the CDR3: TGTGCCTGGATGACAGGGGCCCTTACCACGGGGAATGAGCAGTTCTTC. Translation gives CAWMTGALTTGNEQFF.

V usage is TRBV2 and J usage is TRBJ2-1; 7 bases agree with TRBD2. In germline, CDR1 is SNHLY, CDR2 FYNNEI. With 1 base clipped from V and 6 bases from J, the junction kept 6 bases outside the gene matches. The CDR3 sequence is 15 residues long. CDR3 region: CASSEDGLGANEQFF. CDR3 DNA sequence: TGTGCCAGCAGTGAAGACGGACTAGGGGCCAATGAGCAGTTCTTC.